The present T cell receptor beta chain was sequenced within a study of blood T cell repertoires in COVID-19. Study as a whole: T cells, B-cell-depleted T cells, or PBMCs supplied cDNA or gDNA.

Using immunoSEQ multiplex PCR, the repertoire was profiled, and TCRdb retains in-frame clones only, with some absent. The table lists approximately 260,000 clones, nearly 85% of them singletons, with approximately 9% in the top ten. In germline, CDR1 is MNHEY, CDR2 SVGEGT. Trimming removed 5 bases at V and 1 base at J, with 17 bases between. The CDR3 totals 17 residues. This TCR came from a human donor in a cohort sampled during active COVID-19. The genes are TRBV6-2 or TRBV6-3 and TRBJ1-4; no definite D call. The specimen sequenced was peripheral blood. CDR3 coding DNA: TGTGCCAGCAGTCCAAACACCGTAGGCGGAACTAATGAAAAACTGTTTTTT. It yields the protein CASSPNTVGGTNEKLFF.